These T cell receptor beta chains were read from a single sample in a study of blood T cell repertoires in COVID-19. The data were produced by immunoSEQ multiplex PCR, yet TCRdb's version contains in-frame clones alone and is incomplete. This table holds around 84,000 clones, approximately 78% found once. Sequencing was carried out using peripheral blood. These receptors came from a man aged 55 to 70 with COVID-19, enrolled during active disease. Both conserved end residues are part of each CDR3. Each record gives: V gene, clone size, D gene, J gene, CDR3 DNA, CDR3 protein. D genes are given only for firm matches. The size of a clone is reported for some rows only, either as once, few or many, or as a class for expanded clones.

>TRBV24-1|.|.|TRBJ2-1
TGTGCCACCAGTGATTCCGGTGGGGCGCCCTACAATGAGCAGTTCTTC
CATSDSGGAPYNEQFF
>TRBV7-8|.|TRBD2|TRBJ2-7
TGTGCCAGCAGCTCGACTAGCGGGAGGCCCCCCGAGCAGTACTTC
CASSSTSGRPPEQYF
>TRBV7-9|.|TRBD1|TRBJ2-7
TGTGCCAGCAGCCCAGGGACAGGGTTCTACGAGCAGTACTTC
CASSPGTGFYEQYF
>TRBV3-1/TRBV3-2|.|TRBD1|TRBJ1-2
TGTGCCAGCAGCCAAATGGTTATCGGGACAGGTCCTTATGGCTACACCTTC
CASSQMVIGTGPYGYTF
>TRBV11-1|.|.|TRBJ2-7
TGTGCCAGCAGCTTAGTTAAGGGGACTCACAGCTACGAGCAGTACTTC
CASSLVKGTHSYEQYF
>TRBV11-3|.|.|TRBJ1-6
TGTGCCAGCAGCCCACCCGACAGGCCGGATAATTCACCCCTCCACTTT
CASSPPDRPDNSPLHF
>TRBV27|.|TRBD2|TRBJ2-7
TGTGCCAGCAGTTTTGGGAGGGGCGAGCAGTACTTC
CASSFGRGEQYF
>TRBV3-1/TRBV3-2|.|.|TRBJ1-1
TGTGCCAGCAGCCAAGACGGCGGAGCTTTCTTT
CASSQDGGAFF
>TRBV6-1|.|.|TRBJ1-1
TGTGCCAGCAGTGAACGTGGGGGCCTTAACACTGAAGCTTTCTTT
CASSERGGLNTEAFF
>TRBV5-1|.|.|TRBJ2-5
TGCGCCAGCAGCCTCGGGACACTTCAAGAGACCCAGTACTTC
CASSLGTLQETQYF
>TRBV29-1|.|.|TRBJ1-1
TGCAGCGGGGTTGGACAGAAGAACACTGAAGCTTTCTTT
CSGVGQKNTEAFF
>TRBV6-5|.|.|TRBJ2-1
TGTGCCACCAGACTCTACGTGGCCTACAATGAGCAGTTCTTC
CATRLYVAYNEQFF
>TRBV11-2|.|.|TRBJ1-3
TGTGCCAGCAGCTTACGGGAAGGATCGTACCCTGGAAACACCATATATTTT
CASSLREGSYPGNTIYF
>TRBV3-1/TRBV3-2|.|TRBD2|TRBJ2-5
TGTGCCAGCAGCCAAGATCGTCTAGCGGGGCCCTCCCAAGAGACCCAGTACTTC
CASSQDRLAGPSQETQYF
>TRBV5-1|.|TRBD1|TRBJ2-1
TGCGCCAGCGGACAGGGGTGGAATGAGCAGTTCTTC
CASGQGWNEQFF
>TRBV6-6|.|.|TRBJ1-1
TGTGCCAGCAGCCCTCGCACTGAAGCTTTCTTT
CASSPRTEAFF
>TRBV3-1/TRBV3-2|.|.|TRBJ2-7
TGTGCCAGCAGCCCTGACCGACCTGGAGCCTACGAGCAGTACTTC
CASSPDRPGAYEQYF
>TRBV9|.|TRBD1|TRBJ2-7
TGTGCCAGCAGCGTAGTAGAGACAGGGGGACCCTACGAGCAGTACTTC
CASSVVETGGPYEQYF
>TRBV11-2|.|TRBD2|TRBJ2-3
TGTGCCAGCAGCTTAGCTAGCGGGGGGTCCACAGATACGCAGTATTTT
CASSLASGGSTDTQYF
>TRBV7-2|.|TRBD1|TRBJ2-2
TGTGCCAGCAGCTCCTACAGGGGGCTTGGCGGGGAGCTGTTTTTT
CASSSYRGLGGELFF
>TRBV10-3|few|TRBD1|TRBJ1-6
TGTGCCATCAGTTCAGGGGGGTCACCCCTCCACTTT
CAISSGGSPLHF
>TRBV2|many|.|TRBJ2-2
TGTGCCAGCATTAAAGTCCGACTGTCGGGGGTAACCGGGGAGCTGTTTTTT
CASIKVRLSGVTGELFF
>TRBV10-3|.|.|TRBJ1-1
TGTGCCATCAGCGGGGACCCTCCGGGAGCTGAAGCTTTCTTT
CAISGDPPGAEAFF
>TRBV30|.|TRBD1|TRBJ1-6
TGTGCCGGACAGGGGCAAACGATTCGACCCCTCCACTTT
CAGQGQTIRPLHF
>TRBV20-1|.|.|TRBJ2-1
TGCAGTGTAGGGGACAATGAGCAGTTCTTC
CSVGDNEQFF
>TRBV7-2|.|.|TRBJ1-1
TGTGCCAGCAGCTTAACTGCGGCGAACACTGAAGCTTTCTTT
CASSLTAANTEAFF
>TRBV12-2|.|.|TRBJ1-1
TGTGCAAGTCACTTAGGGTCCAGGGAGAACACTGAAGCTTTCTTT
CASHLGSRENTEAFF
>TRBV5-1|few|.|TRBJ2-5
TGCGCCAGCAGACGCGACAGGTTGGAGACCCAGTACTTC
CASRRDRLETQYF
>TRBV29-1|once|TRBD2|TRBJ2-2
TGCAGCGTTGAAGATCCCCTAGCGGGGGGTAACACCGGGGAGCTGTTTTTT
CSVEDPLAGGNTGELFF
>TRBV5-3|.|TRBD1|TRBJ1-1
TGTGCCAGAAGCTTAAAGCGGACAGGGCCCTTGAACACTGAAGCTTTCTTT
CARSLKRTGPLNTEAFF
>TRBV12-3/TRBV12-4|.|.|TRBJ1-6
TGTGCCAGCAGTCCGGATAATTCACCCCTCCACTTT
CASSPDNSPLHF
>TRBV6-5|.|TRBD1|TRBJ1-5
TGTGCCAGCTCAAACAGGGGAGGTCAGCCCCAGCATTTT
CASSNRGGQPQHF
>TRBV6-5|.|.|TRBJ2-1
TGTGCCAGCAGTCCTGAGGGGGGGCCTAACAATGAGCAGTTCTTC
CASSPEGGPNNEQFF
>TRBV12-3/TRBV12-4|.|.|TRBJ2-3
TGTGCCAGCAACTCCCGGGGAGCAGATACGCAGTATTTT
CASNSRGADTQYF
>TRBV4-1|.|.|TRBJ2-7
TGCGCCAGCAGCCAAGTGGCGGCGAGCTCCTACGAGCAGTACTTC
CASSQVAASSYEQYF
>TRBV7-9|once|TRBD2|TRBJ2-5
TGTGCCAGCAGCTTAAGGTGGGGGACTAGCGGGAGTGTGAGAGAGACCCAGTACTTC
CASSLRWGTSGSVRETQYF
>TRBV28|.|TRBD1|TRBJ2-5
TGTGCCAGCAGTTTAGGGACAGGGGAGACCCAGTACTTC
CASSLGTGETQYF
>TRBV25-1|.|.|TRBJ1-5
TGTGCCAGCAGTGAGGCAGGGGACAATCAGCCCCAGCATTTT
CASSEAGDNQPQHF
>TRBV2|.|.|TRBJ2-7
TGTGCCAGCAGTGACAGGGTGTACCCCTACGAGCAGTACTTC
CASSDRVYPYEQYF
>TRBV6-5|.|TRBD1|TRBJ2-5
TGTGCCAGCAGTCCGACAGGGGTTAAAGAGACCCAGTACTTC
CASSPTGVKETQYF
>TRBV29-1|.|.|TRBJ2-3
TGCAGCGCGGACCGTGGAGGCCTCACAGATACGCAGTATTTT
CSADRGGLTDTQYF